This T cell receptor beta chain was recovered during a study of OX40 agonist ivuxolimab in advanced cancers. The CDR3 totals 17 residues. Germline CDR1 SGHAT, CDR2 FQNNGV. V shed 0 bases and J 4 bases; nucleotides not matched to a gene: 7. Clones were sequenced by immunoSEQ multiplex PCR, and TCRdb holds only the in-frame ones, with some missing. The data hold approximately 70,000 clones, with around 84% observed a single time. Sequencing used CD4+ or CD8+ T cells sorted from blood, obtained in a trial of the OX40 agonist ivuxolimab. This TCR derives from an adult with an advanced solid tumor such as melanoma, head and neck, liver or kidney cancer. The chain combines TRBV11-2 with TRBJ2-2; 8 bases fit TRBD2. Here the CDR3 reads CASSLEGLAGSTGELFF. DNA of the CDR3: TGTGCCAGCAGCTTAGAAGGGCTAGCGGGTAGCACCGGGGAGCTGTTTTTT. The entire variable domain, with the rest obtained from reference TRBV11-2 and TRBJ2-2, is as follows: EAGVAQSPRYKIIEKRQSVAFWCNPISGHATLYWYQQILGQGPKLLIQFQNNGVVDDSQLPKDRFSAERLKGVDSTLKIQPAKLEDSAVYLCASSLEGLAGSTGELFFGEGSRLTVL.